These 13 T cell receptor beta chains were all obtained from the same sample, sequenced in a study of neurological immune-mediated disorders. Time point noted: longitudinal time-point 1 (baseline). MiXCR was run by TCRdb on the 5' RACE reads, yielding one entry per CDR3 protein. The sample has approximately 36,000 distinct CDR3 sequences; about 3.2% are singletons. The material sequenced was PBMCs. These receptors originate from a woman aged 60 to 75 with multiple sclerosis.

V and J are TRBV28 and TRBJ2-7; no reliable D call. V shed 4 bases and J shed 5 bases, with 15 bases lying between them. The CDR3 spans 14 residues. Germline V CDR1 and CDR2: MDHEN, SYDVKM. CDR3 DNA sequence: TGTGCCAGCAGTTCTCCTACAGCAAGCCACGAGCAGTACTTC. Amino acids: CASSSPTASHEQYF.

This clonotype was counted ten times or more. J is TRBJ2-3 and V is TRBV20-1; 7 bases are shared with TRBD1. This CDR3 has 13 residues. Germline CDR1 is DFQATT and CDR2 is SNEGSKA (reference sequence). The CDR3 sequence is CGGRGQTPDTQYF. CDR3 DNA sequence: TGCGGGGGCCGGGGACAGACTCCAGATACGCAGTATTTT.

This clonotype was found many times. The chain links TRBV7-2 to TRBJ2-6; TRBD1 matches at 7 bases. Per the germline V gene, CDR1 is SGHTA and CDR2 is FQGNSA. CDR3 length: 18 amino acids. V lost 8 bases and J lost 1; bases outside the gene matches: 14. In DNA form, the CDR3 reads TGTGCCAGCCCCACCCGGGACAGCCTTACTTCTGGGGCCAACGTCCTGACTTTC. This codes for CASPTRDSLTSGANVLTF. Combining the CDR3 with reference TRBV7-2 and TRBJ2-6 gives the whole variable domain GAGVSQSPSNKVTEKGKDVELRCDPISGHTALYWYRQSLGQGLEFLIYFQGNSAPDKSGLPSDRFSAERTGGSVSTLTIQRTQQEDSAVYLCASPTRDSLTSGANVLTFGAGSRLTVL.

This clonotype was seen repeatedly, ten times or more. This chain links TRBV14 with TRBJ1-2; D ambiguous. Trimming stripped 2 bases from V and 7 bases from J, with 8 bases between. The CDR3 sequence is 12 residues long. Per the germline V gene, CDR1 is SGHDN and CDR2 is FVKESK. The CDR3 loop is CASSQNEPGYTF. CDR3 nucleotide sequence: TGTGCCAGCAGCCAAAACGAACCTGGCTACACCTTC.

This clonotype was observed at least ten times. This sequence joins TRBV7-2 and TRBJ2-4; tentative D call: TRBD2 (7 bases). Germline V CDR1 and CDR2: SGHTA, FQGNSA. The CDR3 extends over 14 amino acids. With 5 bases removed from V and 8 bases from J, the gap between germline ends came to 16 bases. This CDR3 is CASSPGGQEHIQYF. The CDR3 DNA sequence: TGTGCCAGCAGCCCCGGGGGGCAGGAGCACATTCAGTACTTC. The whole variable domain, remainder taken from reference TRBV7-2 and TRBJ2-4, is GAGVSQSPSNKVTEKGKDVELRCDPISGHTALYWYRQSLGQGLEFLIYFQGNSAPDKSGLPSDRFSAERTGGSVSTLTIQRTQQEDSAVYLCASSPGGQEHIQYFGAGTRLSVL.

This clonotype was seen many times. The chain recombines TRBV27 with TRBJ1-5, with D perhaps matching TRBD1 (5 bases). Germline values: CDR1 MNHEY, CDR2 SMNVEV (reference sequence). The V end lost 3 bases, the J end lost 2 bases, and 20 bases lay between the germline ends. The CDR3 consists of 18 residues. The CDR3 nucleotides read TGTGCCAGCAGTTTCCCCGTTGGGGGGGAGAGACGCAATCAGCCCCAGCATTTT. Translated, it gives CASSFPVGGERRNQPQHF.

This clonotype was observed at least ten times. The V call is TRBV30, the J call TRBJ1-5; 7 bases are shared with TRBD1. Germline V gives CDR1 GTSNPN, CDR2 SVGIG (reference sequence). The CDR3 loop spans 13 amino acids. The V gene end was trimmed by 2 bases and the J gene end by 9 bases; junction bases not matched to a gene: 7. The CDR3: CAWSKQGLGPQHF. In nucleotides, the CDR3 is TGTGCCTGGAGTAAACAGGGGTTAGGGCCCCAGCATTTT.

CDR3 region: CASSPPREGVTNEQFF. CDR3 bases: TGTGCCAGCTCACCACCGCGGGAGGGGGTTACCAATGAGCAGTTCTTC. This sequence joins TRBV18 and TRBJ2-1; 9 bases are a match to TRBD2. With 0 bases clipped from V and 6 bases from J, the junction kept 6 bases outside the gene matches. CDR1 is KGHSH and CDR2 is LQKENI in the germline V gene. The CDR3 loop spans 16 amino acids.

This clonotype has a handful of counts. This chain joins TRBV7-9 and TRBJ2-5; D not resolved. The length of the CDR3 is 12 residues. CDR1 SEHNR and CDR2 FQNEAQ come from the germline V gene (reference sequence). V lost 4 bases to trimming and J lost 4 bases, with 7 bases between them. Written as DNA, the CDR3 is TGTGCCAGCAGCTCCGGACGAGAGACCCAGTACTTC. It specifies CASSSGRETQYF.

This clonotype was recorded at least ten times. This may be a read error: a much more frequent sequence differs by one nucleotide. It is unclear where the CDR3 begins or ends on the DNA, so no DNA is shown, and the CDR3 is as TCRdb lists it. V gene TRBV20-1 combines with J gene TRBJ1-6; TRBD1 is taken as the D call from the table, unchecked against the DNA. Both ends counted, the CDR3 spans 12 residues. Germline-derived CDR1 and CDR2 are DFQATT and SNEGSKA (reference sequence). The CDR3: CSVGRGNSPLNF.

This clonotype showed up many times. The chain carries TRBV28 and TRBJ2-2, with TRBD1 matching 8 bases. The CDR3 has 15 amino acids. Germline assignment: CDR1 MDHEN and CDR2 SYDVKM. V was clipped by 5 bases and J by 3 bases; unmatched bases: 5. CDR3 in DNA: TGTGCCAGCAGTACAGGGGGACGGGACACCGGGGAGCTGTTTTTT. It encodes CASSTGGRDTGELFF.

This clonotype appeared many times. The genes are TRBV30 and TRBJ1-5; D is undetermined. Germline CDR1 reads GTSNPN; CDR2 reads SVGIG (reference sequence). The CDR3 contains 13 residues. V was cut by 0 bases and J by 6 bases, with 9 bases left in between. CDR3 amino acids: CAWSVKGGQPQHF. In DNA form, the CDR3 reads TGTGCCTGGAGTGTAAAGGGCGGTCAGCCCCAGCATTTT.

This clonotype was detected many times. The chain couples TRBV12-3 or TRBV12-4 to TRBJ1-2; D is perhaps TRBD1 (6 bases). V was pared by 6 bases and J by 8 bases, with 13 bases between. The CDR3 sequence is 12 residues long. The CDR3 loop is CASSLTGFGYTF. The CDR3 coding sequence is TGTGCCAGCAGCCTAACAGGGTTCGGCTACACCTTC.